The 31 T cell receptor beta chains presented below share a single source sample, sequenced in a study of blood T cell repertoires in COVID-19. Assay: immunoSEQ multiplex PCR; the TCRdb copy retains only in-frame clones and omits some. This sample has around 200,000 clones, with about nine tenths found just once. The sample comprised peripheral blood. The receptors come from a man in his late teens or twenties with active or convalescent COVID-19.

This chain links TRBV18 with TRBJ1-3, with D perhaps TRBD1 (6 bases). This CDR3 is built from 15 residues. Looked up from germline, CDR1 is KGHSH and CDR2 is LQKENI. The V gene lost 0 bases and the J gene lost 6 bases, with 12 bases spanning the gap. Here the CDR3 DNA reads TGTGCCAGCTCACCACCGGCAGGGGCGGAAAACACCATATATTTT. Translated, it gives CASSPPAGAENTIYF. The whole variable domain, filled in from reference TRBV18 and TRBJ1-3, reads NAGVMQNPRHLVRRRGQEARLRCSPMKGHSHVYWYRQLPEEGLKFMVYLQKENIIDESGMPKERFSAEFPKEGPSILRIQQVVRGDSAAYFCASSPPAGAENTIYFGEGSWLTVV.

The chain uses TRBV27 and TRBJ2-7, with D perhaps matching TRBD1 (6 bases). The CDR3 runs 15 residues. Between the trimmed V and J ends, which lost 6 bases and 1 base, there was a span of 16 bases. Germline assignment: CDR1 MNHEY and CDR2 SMNVEV (reference sequence). The DNA of the CDR3 is TGTGCCAGCAGACCCGACAGGACGTATTCCTACGAGCAGTACTTC. This sequence encodes CASRPDRTYSYEQYF.

This chain connects TRBV3-1 (or the pseudogene TRBV3-2) to TRBJ1-1; 7 positions agree with TRBD1. This CDR3 contains 17 residues. The germline V gene has CDR1 LGHDT and CDR2 YNNKEL (reference sequence). The ends lost 2 bases at V and 0 bases at J; junction bases unmatched: 9. CDR3 sequence reads: CASSQSGTAIMNTEAFF. CDR3 nucleotide sequence: TGTGCCAGCAGCCAATCCGGGACAGCTATAATGAACACTGAAGCTTTCTTT.

The J gene is TRBJ2-7, the V gene TRBV5-1; 8 nucleotides align to TRBD2. The CDR3 has 14 residues. CDR1 and CDR2 (germline): SGHRS, YFSETQ. The V gene end was trimmed by 3 bases and the J gene end by 3 bases; junction bases not matched to a gene: 5. In DNA, the CDR3 is TGCGCCAGCAGCTACAGCGGGAGTAGCTACGAGCAGTACTTC. Its protein product is CASSYSGSSYEQYF.

This chain links TRBV30 with TRBJ1-2, with a tentative D call TRBD1 (6 bases). The CDR3 contains 14 residues. From germline, CDR1 is GTSNPN and CDR2 SVGIG (reference sequence). The ends were cut back, 1 base at V and 1 base at J, with 10 bases in the middle. CDR3 protein: CAWSGDIYNYGYTF. The CDR3 region has the DNA TGTGCCTGGAGTGGGGACATATATAACTATGGCTACACCTTC.

The gene calls are TRBV30 and TRBJ2-7, with D perhaps matching TRBD2 (6 bases). V gave up 3 bases and J gave up 0 bases, with 18 bases separating them. The germline V gene has CDR1 GTSNPN and CDR2 SVGIG (reference sequence). The CDR3 totals 16 residues. CDR3 protein: CAWSGVAATSSYEQYF. DNA for the CDR3: TGTGCCTGGAGCGGGGTAGCGGCCACAAGCTCCTACGAGCAGTACTTC.

The rearrangement uses TRBV25-1 and TRBJ2-3; D gene uncertain. This CDR3 has 15 residues. Germline V gives CDR1 MGHDK, CDR2 SYGVNS. The ends were cut back, 1 base at V and 2 bases at J, with 10 bases in the middle. CDR3 sequence (DNA): TGTGCCAGCAGTGAATTAGAGGTTCCCACAGATACGCAGTATTTT. Its translation: CASSELEVPTDTQYF.

About this clone: Other DNA sequences in the same sample also yield this CDR3. The chain joins TRBV2 to TRBJ1-1; TRBD1 agrees at 7 bases. The CDR3 sequence is 14 residues long. Trimming removed 6 bases from V and 2 bases from J; junction bases left unmatched: 6. Germline CDR1 SNHLY, CDR2 FYNNEI. CDR3: CASSVDRVNTEAFF. Here the CDR3 DNA reads TGTGCCAGCAGCGTCGACAGGGTCAACACTGAAGCTTTCTTT.

The rearrangement joins TRBV27 to TRBJ1-3; TRBD1 might be the D (5 bases). The CDR3 runs to 13 residues. CDR1 and CDR2 (germline): MNHEY, SMNVEV (reference sequence). V lost 5 bases and J 4 bases, leaving 9 bases between the germline ends. CDR3 sequence reads: CASSPDRGNTIYF. CDR3 DNA sequence: TGTGCCAGCAGTCCCGACAGAGGAAACACCATATATTTT.

The chain is built from TRBV19 and TRBJ2-2, with 7 bases fitting TRBD1. The CDR3 extends over 15 amino acids. In germline, CDR1 is LNHDA, CDR2 SQIVND (reference sequence). With 5 bases clipped from V and 1 base from J, the junction kept 4 bases outside the gene matches. The CDR3 DNA reads as TGTGCCAGTAGTCCCCGGACAGGGAACACCGGGGAGCTGTTTTTT. This codes for CASSPRTGNTGELFF.

J is TRBJ1-2 and V is TRBV7-2; 10 bases agree with TRBD1. The V and J ends lost 5 bases and 5 bases, in that order; junction bases with no gene match: 14. The germline V gene has CDR1 SGHTA and CDR2 FQGNSA. The CDR3 is made up of 17 amino acids. The CDR3 reads CASSPGGQGWSSYGYTF. DNA for the CDR3: TGTGCCAGCAGCCCTGGGGGACAGGGGTGGTCGTCGTATGGCTACACCTTC.

This chain connects TRBV5-1 to TRBJ2-1, with 16 bases fitting TRBD2. V trimming: 3 bases; J trimming: 8 bases; junction bases outside the gene matches: 2. Germline V gives CDR1 SGHRS, CDR2 YFSETQ. CDR3 length: 15 amino acids. DNA for the CDR3: TGCGCCAGCAGCTGGGGGACTAGCGGGAGGGATGAGCAGTTCTTC. Its translation: CASSWGTSGRDEQFF.

This rearrangement joins TRBV10-3 to TRBJ1-2, with D perhaps matching TRBD1 (5 bases). The V and J ends lost 8 bases and 8 bases respectively, with 24 bases between them. The germline V gene encodes CDR1 ENHRY and CDR2 SYGVKD. The CDR3 contains 15 residues. The CDR3 spells CAIAKDGAAREGYTF. In DNA form, the CDR3 reads TGTGCCATCGCAAAAGATGGGGCAGCCCGTGAGGGCTACACCTTC.

The rearrangement joins TRBV5-8 to TRBJ2-7; a possible D gene is TRBD1 (6 bases). V lost 4 bases to trimming and J lost 5 bases, with 13 bases between them. Germline CDR1 is SGHTS and CDR2 is YDEGEE. This CDR3 is built from 13 residues. CDR3 sequence reads: CASSQGRGNEQYF. CDR3 coding DNA: TGTGCCAGCAGCCAAGGCAGGGGCAACGAGCAGTACTTC.

This chain uses TRBV7-2 with TRBJ2-7; 11 positions match TRBD2. Germline CDR1 is SGHTA and CDR2 is FQGNSA. V gave up 1 base and J gave up 6 bases; unmatched junction bases: 5. The CDR3 runs to 15 residues. The CDR3 loop reads CASSLGTSGSLEQYF. For the CDR3, the DNA is TGTGCCAGCAGCTTAGGGACTAGCGGGTCCCTCGAGCAGTACTTC.

This chain links TRBV5-6 with TRBJ2-6; weak D call: TRBD1 (6 bases). Germline lookup yields CDR1 SGHDT and CDR2 YYEEEE. This CDR3 contains 16 residues. Deletions cut 4 bases from V and 2 bases from J, with 13 bases between. The CDR3 coding sequence is TGTGCCAGCAGCCACACAGGGTTTACTGGGGCCAACGTCCTGACTTTC. Translated, it gives CASSHTGFTGANVLTF.

A note on this clone: This CDR3 is also generated by other DNA sequences in the sample. V and J are TRBV11-2 and TRBJ2-2, with D possibly being TRBD1 (6 bases). CDR1 and CDR2 (germline): SGHAT, FQNNGV. The CDR3 totals 14 residues. Trimming took 5 bases from V and 2 from J, leaving 9 bases between them. The CDR3 loop reads CASSRRGNTGELFF. The CDR3 region has the DNA TGTGCCAGCAGCCGCAGGGGTAACACCGGGGAGCTGTTTTTT.

The J gene is TRBJ2-2, the V gene TRBV10-3, with TRBD2 identical over 7 bases. The CDR3 extends over 17 amino acids. Germline loops: CDR1 ENHRY, CDR2 SYGVKD. V lost 2 bases to trimming and J lost 4 bases; unmatched junction nucleotides: 10. The CDR3 coding sequence is TGTGCCATCAGTGAGCCCGACGCGGGGGTTCGCACCGGGGAGCTGTTTTTT. The encoded protein is CAISEPDAGVRTGELFF.

The J gene is TRBJ2-3, the V gene TRBV9, with D possibly matching TRBD1 (6 bases). This CDR3 comprises 14 residues. The V gene lost 4 bases and the J gene lost 2 bases, with 11 bases spanning the gap. The germline V gene has CDR1 SGDLS and CDR2 YYNGEE. The CDR3 here is CASSPRTDTDTQYF. The CDR3 DNA reads TGTGCCAGCAGCCCGAGGACAGACACAGATACGCAGTATTTT.

This chain joins TRBV6-6 and TRBJ2-5; maybe TRBD1 (5 bases). CDR3 length equals 15 residues. Germline CDR1 MNHNY, CDR2 SVGAGI (reference sequence). Trimming stripped 2 bases from V and 4 bases from J, with 14 bases between. This chain's CDR3 is CASSYKDKSRETQYF. The CDR3 coding sequence is TGTGCCAGCAGTTACAAGGACAAATCCCGAGAGACCCAGTACTTC.

The V call is TRBV12-3 or TRBV12-4, the J call TRBJ1-1; 8 nucleotides line up with TRBD1. The trim removed 8 bases at V and 5 bases at J, leaving 4 bases unmatched. The CDR3 loop spans 12 amino acids. Here the CDR3 DNA reads TGTGCCAGCCAACAGGGGGATACTGAAGCTTTCTTT. Translation: CASQQGDTEAFF.

The gene calls are TRBV10-3 and TRBJ2-7, with D perhaps TRBD1 (6 bases). The CDR3 consists of 12 residues. Germline CDR1 ENHRY, CDR2 SYGVKD. V was shortened by 6 bases and J by 2 bases, with 8 bases between the two germline ends. The CDR3 nucleotides read TGTGCCATCAGGGACAGAACCTACGAGCAGTACTTC. The encoded protein is CAIRDRTYEQYF.

The J gene is TRBJ2-3, the V gene TRBV7-2; TRBD2 matches 9 bases. V lost 1 base and J lost 1; bases outside the gene matches: 3. CDR3 length: 16 amino acids. Per the germline V gene, CDR1 is SGHTA and CDR2 is FQGNSA. CDR3 DNA: TGTGCCAGCAGCTTAGTTGGCGGGAGGGGCACAGATACGCAGTATTTT. As protein: CASSLVGGRGTDTQYF.

This clone was found a few times. The gene calls are TRBV4-1 and TRBJ2-1, with D perhaps TRBD2 (6 bases). Trimming shortened V by 6 bases and J by 7 bases, and 19 bases separated the two germline ends. This CDR3 comprises 15 residues. From germline, CDR1 is MGHRA and CDR2 YSYEKL. CDR3 DNA: TGCGCCAGCAGGAGGGGCGGGACTCTCAATAATGAGCAGTTCTTC. Protein: CASRRGGTLNNEQFF.

V gene TRBV2 combines with J gene TRBJ1-1; 8 bases agree with TRBD1. The junction had 10 bases not matched to a gene; V was cut back by 5 bases and J by 5 bases. Germline lookup yields CDR1 SNHLY and CDR2 FYNNEI. The CDR3 has 15 amino acids. This CDR3 is CASSLSRTGRTEAFF. The CDR3 DNA reads TGTGCCAGCAGTCTAAGTAGGACAGGGCGGACTGAAGCTTTCTTT.

The chain uses TRBV11-2 and TRBJ2-3; 8 bases agree with TRBD1. Germline V gene sequence: CDR1 SGHAT, CDR2 FQNNGV. J gave up 3 bases and V 6 bases, and 5 bases lay outside the gene matches. There are 14 residues in the CDR3. The CDR3 protein is CASSSRQGTDTQYF. CDR3 sequence (DNA): TGTGCCAGCAGTTCTAGACAGGGGACAGATACGCAGTATTTT.

This rearrangement joins TRBV6-1 to TRBJ1-5; D might be TRBD1 (5 bases). The CDR3 contains 18 residues. V was clipped by 2 bases and J by 6 bases, with 23 bases between them. Germline V CDR1 and CDR2: MNHNS, SASEGT. CDR3 nucleotide sequence: TGTGCCAGCAGTGAAATCCTAGGGGACGGGGGGGTGTTTCAGCCCCAGCATTTT. Translating it yields CASSEILGDGGVFQPQHF.

This chain connects TRBV11-2 to TRBJ2-1, with D perhaps TRBD2 (6 bases). This CDR3 is 13 amino acids long. Germline V CDR1 and CDR2: SGHAT, FQNNGV. V was shortened by 1 base and J by 8 bases, with 9 bases between the two germline ends. The CDR3 loop reads CASSLASGDEQFF. CDR3 DNA: TGTGCCAGCAGCTTAGCTTCGGGGGATGAGCAGTTCTTC.

The chain links TRBV5-8 to TRBJ2-7; D not resolved. Trimming left V 0 bases short and J 0 bases short, with 7 bases between. The CDR3 totals 14 residues. Germline lookup yields CDR1 SGHTS and CDR2 YDEGEE. The CDR3 protein is CASSLVSFSYEQYF. The DNA for the CDR3 is TGTGCCAGCAGCTTGGTTTCTTTCTCCTACGAGCAGTACTTC. The entire variable domain, with the rest obtained from reference TRBV5-8 and TRBJ2-7, is as follows: EAGVTQSPTHLIKTRGQQATLRCSPISGHTSVYWYQQALGLGLQFLLWYDEGEERNRGNFPPRFSGRQFPNYSSELNVNALELEDSALYLCASSLVSFSYEQYFGPGTRLTVT.

The rearrangement uses TRBV6-5 and TRBJ1-2; TRBD1 might be the D (5 bases). Germline CDR1 reads MNHEY; CDR2 reads SVGAGI. V lost 4 bases to trimming and J lost 7 bases, with 19 bases between them. The length of the CDR3 is 15 residues. DNA of the CDR3: TGTGCCAGCAGTTCCATAACCCAGGGTTTAGGTGGCTACACCTTC. Translating it yields CASSSITQGLGGYTF.

The chain carries TRBV5-1 and TRBJ1-3; 10 nucleotides match TRBD1. After removal of 4 bases from V and 4 bases from J, the junction contained 2 bases not matched to a gene. CDR3 length: 14 residues. The germline V gene has CDR1 SGHRS and CDR2 YFSETQ. The CDR3 here is CASSGTGAGNTIYF. CDR3 in DNA: TGCGCCAGCAGCGGGACAGGGGCGGGAAACACCATATATTTT.